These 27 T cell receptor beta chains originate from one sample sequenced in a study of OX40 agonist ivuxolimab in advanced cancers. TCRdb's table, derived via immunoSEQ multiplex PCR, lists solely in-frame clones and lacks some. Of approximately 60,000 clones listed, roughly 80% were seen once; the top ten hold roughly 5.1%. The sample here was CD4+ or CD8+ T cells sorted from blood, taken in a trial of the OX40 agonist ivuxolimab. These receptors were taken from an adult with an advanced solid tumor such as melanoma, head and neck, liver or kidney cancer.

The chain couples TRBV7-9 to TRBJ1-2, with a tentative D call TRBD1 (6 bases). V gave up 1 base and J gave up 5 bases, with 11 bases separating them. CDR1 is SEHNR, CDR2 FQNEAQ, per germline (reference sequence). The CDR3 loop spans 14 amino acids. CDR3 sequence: CASSLVQGGYGYTF. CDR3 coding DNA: TGTGCCAGCAGCTTAGTACAGGGTGGATATGGCTACACCTTC.

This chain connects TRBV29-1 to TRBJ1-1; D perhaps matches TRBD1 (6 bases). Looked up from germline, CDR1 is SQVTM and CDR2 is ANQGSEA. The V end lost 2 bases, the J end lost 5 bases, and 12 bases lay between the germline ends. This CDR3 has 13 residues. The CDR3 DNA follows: TGCAGCGTTGAACTGGGGGCGCGTACTGAAGCTTTCTTT. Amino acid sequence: CSVELGARTEAFF.

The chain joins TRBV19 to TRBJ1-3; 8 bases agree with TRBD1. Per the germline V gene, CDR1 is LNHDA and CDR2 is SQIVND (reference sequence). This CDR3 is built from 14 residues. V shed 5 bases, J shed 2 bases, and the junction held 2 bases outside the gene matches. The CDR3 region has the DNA TGTGCCAGTAGTCCAGGGGGCACTGGAAACACCATATATTTT. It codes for CASSPGGTGNTIYF. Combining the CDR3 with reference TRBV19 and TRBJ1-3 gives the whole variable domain DGGITQSPKYLFRKEGQNVTLSCEQNLNHDAMYWYRQDPGQGLRLIYYSQIVNDFQKGDIAEGYSVSREKKESFPLTVTSAQKNPTAFYLCASSPGGTGNTIYFGEGSWLTVV.

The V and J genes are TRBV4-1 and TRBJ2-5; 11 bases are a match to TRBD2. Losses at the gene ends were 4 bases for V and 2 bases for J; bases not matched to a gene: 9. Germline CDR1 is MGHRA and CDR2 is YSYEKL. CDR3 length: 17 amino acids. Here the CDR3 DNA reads TGCGCCAGCAGCCCCGGGATGGTAGCGGGAGGGCAAGAGACCCAGTACTTC. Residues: CASSPGMVAGGQETQYF.

The CDR3, as DNA: TGTGCCAGCAGCTCGCGACAGAGACAAGAGACCCAGTACTTC. This sequence encodes CASSSRQRQETQYF. This sequence joins TRBV7-8 and TRBJ2-5; a possible D gene is TRBD1 (5 bases). The CDR3 totals 14 residues. In germline, CDR1 is SGHVS, CDR2 FQNEAQ. Trimming left V 4 bases short and J 2 bases short, with 11 bases between.

The CDR3 reads CASSPFTSASSYNEQFF. DNA of the CDR3: TGTGCCAGCAGCCCCTTCACTAGCGCAAGCTCCTACAATGAGCAGTTCTTC. The chain combines TRBV7-9 with TRBJ2-1, with 7 bases identical to TRBD2. Germline-derived CDR1 and CDR2 are SEHNR and FQNEAQ (reference sequence). The V gene end was trimmed by 5 bases and the J gene end by 0 bases; junction bases not matched to a gene: 10. CDR3 length: 17 residues.

The CDR3: CASSLSGTGDGYTF. In nucleotides, the CDR3 is TGTGCCAGCAGTTTATCTGGGACAGGGGACGGCTACACCTTC. The genes are TRBV27 and TRBJ1-2, with 10 nucleotides matching TRBD1. Germline trimming cut 0 bases from V and 8 bases from J; bases unmatched to any gene: 3. Germline CDR1 is MNHEY and CDR2 is SMNVEV (reference sequence). The CDR3 is 14 residues long.

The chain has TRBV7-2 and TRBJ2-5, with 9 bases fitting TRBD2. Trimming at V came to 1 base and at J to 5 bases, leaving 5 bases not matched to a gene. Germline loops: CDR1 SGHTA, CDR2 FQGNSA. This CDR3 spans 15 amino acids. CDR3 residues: CASSLVGGGAETQYF. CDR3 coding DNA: TGTGCCAGCAGCTTAGTCGGCGGGGGGGCGGAGACCCAGTACTTC.

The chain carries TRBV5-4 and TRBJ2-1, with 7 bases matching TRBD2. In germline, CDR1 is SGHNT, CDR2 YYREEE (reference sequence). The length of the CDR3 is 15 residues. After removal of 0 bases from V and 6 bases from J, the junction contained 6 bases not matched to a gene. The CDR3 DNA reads TGTGCCAGCAGCTTGGTGGGAGGGCCTGGCAATGAGCAGTTCTTC. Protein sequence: CASSLVGGPGNEQFF. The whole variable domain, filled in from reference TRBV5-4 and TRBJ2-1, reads ETGVTQSPTHLIKTRGQQVTLRCSSQSGHNTVSWYQQALGQGPQFIFQYYREEENGRGNFPPRFSGLQFPNYSSELNVNALELDDSALYLCASSLVGGPGNEQFFGPGTRLTVL.

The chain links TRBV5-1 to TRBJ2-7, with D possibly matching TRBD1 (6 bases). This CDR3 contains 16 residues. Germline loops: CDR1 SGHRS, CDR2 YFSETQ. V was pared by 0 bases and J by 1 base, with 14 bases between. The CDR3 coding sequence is TGCGCCAGCAGCTTGGATCCAGGGGCGTCATCCTACGAGCAGTACTTC. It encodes CASSLDPGASSYEQYF.

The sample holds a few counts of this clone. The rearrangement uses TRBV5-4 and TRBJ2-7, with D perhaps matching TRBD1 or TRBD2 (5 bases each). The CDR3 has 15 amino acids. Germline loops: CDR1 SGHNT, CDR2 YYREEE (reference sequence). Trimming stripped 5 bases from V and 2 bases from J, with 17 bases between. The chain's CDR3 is CASRVTGDGAYEQYF. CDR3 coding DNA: TGTGCCAGCAGGGTTACCGGGGACGGAGCCTACGAGCAGTACTTC.

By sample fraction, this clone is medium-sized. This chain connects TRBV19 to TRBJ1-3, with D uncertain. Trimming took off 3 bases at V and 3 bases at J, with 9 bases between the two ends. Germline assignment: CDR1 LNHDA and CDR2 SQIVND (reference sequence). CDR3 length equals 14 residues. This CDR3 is CASSIEGLGNTIYF. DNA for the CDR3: TGTGCCAGTAGTATCGAGGGTCTTGGAAACACCATATATTTT.

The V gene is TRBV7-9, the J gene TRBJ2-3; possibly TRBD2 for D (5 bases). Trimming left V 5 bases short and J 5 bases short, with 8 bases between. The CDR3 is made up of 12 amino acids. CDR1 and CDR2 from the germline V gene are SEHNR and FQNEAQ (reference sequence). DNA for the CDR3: TGTGCCAGCAGCCCCGGACTAGATACGCAGTATTTT. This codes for CASSPGLDTQYF.

CDR3 sequence (DNA): TGCGCCAGCAGCTTGACACTAGCGGCCTCCTACAATGAGCAGTTCTTC. This translates into CASSLTLAASYNEQFF. The rearrangement links TRBV5-1 to TRBJ2-1; 8 positions match TRBD2. Per germline, CDR1 SGHRS and CDR2 YFSETQ. V trimming: 1 base; J trimming: 0 bases; junction bases outside the gene matches: 3. The CDR3 runs 16 residues.

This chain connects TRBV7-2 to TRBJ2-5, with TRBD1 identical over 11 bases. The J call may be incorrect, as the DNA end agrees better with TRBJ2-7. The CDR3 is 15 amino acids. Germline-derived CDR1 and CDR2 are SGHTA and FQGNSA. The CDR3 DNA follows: TGTGCCAGCAGCCCGGACAGGGGGCGGATCGTCGAGCAGTACTTC. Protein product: CASSPDRGRIVEQYF.

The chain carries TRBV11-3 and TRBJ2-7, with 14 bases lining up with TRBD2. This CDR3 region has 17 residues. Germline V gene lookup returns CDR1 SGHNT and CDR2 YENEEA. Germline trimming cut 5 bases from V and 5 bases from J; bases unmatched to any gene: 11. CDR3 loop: CASSPTLGLAGGDEQYF. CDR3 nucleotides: TGTGCCAGCAGCCCAACCTTAGGACTAGCGGGAGGAGACGAGCAGTACTTC.

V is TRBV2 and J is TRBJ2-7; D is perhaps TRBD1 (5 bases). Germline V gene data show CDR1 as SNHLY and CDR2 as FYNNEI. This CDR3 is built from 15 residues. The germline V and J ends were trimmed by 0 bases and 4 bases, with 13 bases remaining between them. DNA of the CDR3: TGTGCCAGCAGTGAAGCGCTGGACACGAGTTACGAGCAGTACTTC. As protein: CASSEALDTSYEQYF.

The CDR3 DNA is TGTGCCAGCAGCAGGACAGGGACGGGTGAAAAACTGTTTTTT. Residues: CASSRTGTGEKLFF. The chain employs TRBV6-5 and TRBJ1-4; the match to TRBD1 covers 8 bases. The CDR3 extends over 14 amino acids. V dropped 6 bases and J dropped 7; count of bases not matched to a gene: 7. Germline CDR1 MNHEY, CDR2 SVGAGI.

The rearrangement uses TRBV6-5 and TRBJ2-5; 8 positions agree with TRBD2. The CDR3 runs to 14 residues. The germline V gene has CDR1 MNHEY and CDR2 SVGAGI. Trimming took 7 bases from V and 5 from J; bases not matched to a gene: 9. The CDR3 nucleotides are TGTGCCAGCACCCGGAGCGGGGGCACGGAGACCCAGTACTTC. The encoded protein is CASTRSGGTETQYF.

DNA for the CDR3: TGTGCCAGCAGCTTAGGCCTAGACAATGAGCAGTTCTTC. This sequence encodes CASSLGLDNEQFF. The chain has TRBV7-9 and TRBJ2-1, with unresolved D. Germline CDR1 and CDR2: SEHNR and FQNEAQ (reference sequence). The CDR3 sequence is 13 residues long. With 1 base removed from V and 5 bases from J, the gap between germline ends came to 6 bases.

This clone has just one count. The CDR3 DNA sequence: TGTGCCAGTAGTCGCGAAACTGAAGCTTTCTTT. It translates to CASSRETEAFF. V is TRBV19 and J is TRBJ1-1; D not certain. Germline V lookup: CDR1 LNHDA, CDR2 SQIVND (reference sequence). Trimming stripped 5 bases from V and 5 bases from J, with 6 bases between. The CDR3 is made up of 11 amino acids.

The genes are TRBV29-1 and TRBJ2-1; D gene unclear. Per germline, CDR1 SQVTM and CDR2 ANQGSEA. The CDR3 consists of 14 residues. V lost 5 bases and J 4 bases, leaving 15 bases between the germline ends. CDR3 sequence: CSVKLPLQYNEQFF. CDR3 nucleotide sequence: TGCAGCGTTAAATTGCCTCTTCAATACAATGAGCAGTTCTTC.

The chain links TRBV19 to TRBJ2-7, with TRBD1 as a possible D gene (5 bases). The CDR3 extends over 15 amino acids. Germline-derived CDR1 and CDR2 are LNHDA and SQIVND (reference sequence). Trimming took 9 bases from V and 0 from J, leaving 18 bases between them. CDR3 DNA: TGTGCCAGCAGTCCCCGCGGACAACCCTCCTACGAGCAGTACTTC. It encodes CASSPRGQPSYEQYF.

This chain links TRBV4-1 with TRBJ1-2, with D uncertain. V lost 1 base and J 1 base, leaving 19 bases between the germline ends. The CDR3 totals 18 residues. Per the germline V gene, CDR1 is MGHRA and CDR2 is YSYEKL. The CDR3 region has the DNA TGCGCCAGCAGCCAAGGGGTACTACGCCGGGAGATTAACTATGGCTACACCTTC. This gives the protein CASSQGVLRREINYGYTF.

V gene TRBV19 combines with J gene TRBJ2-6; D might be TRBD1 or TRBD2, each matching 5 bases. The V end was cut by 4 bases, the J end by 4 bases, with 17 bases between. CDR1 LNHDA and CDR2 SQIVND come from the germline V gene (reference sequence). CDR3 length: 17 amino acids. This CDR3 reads CASSTQRGAPGANVLTF. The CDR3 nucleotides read TGTGCCAGTAGTACACAGAGAGGGGCCCCCGGGGCCAACGTCCTGACTTTC.

In DNA, the CDR3 is TGCAGCGTTGTCCACGGTGCGGCATATGGCTACACCTTC. It yields the protein CSVVHGAAYGYTF. The chain links TRBV29-1 to TRBJ1-2; D is unclear. This CDR3 contains 13 residues. Deletions cut 4 bases from V and 5 bases from J, with 14 bases between. Germline lookup yields CDR1 SQVTM and CDR2 ANQGSEA.

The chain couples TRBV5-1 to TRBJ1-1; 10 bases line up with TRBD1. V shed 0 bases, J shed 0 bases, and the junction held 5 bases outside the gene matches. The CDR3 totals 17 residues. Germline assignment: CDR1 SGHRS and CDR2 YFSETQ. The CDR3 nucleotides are TGCGCCAGCAGCTTGGCGACAGGGGGCTGGATGAACACTGAAGCTTTCTTT. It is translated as CASSLATGGWMNTEAFF.